This record concerns one TCR beta chain sequence. This record belongs to a study of blood T cell repertoires in COVID-19. Study in general: Sources were T cells, B-cell-depleted T cells, or PBMCs; the material itself was cDNA or gDNA.

The V and J ends lost 0 bases and 9 bases respectively, with 6 bases between them. The CDR3 is 13 amino acids. Germline CDR1 SNHLY, CDR2 FYNNEI. Assignment of participants to cohorts was predicated upon participant-reported clinical history. Clones were sequenced by immunoSEQ multiplex PCR, and TCRdb holds only the in-frame ones, with some missing. The sample yields 300,000 to 400,000 clones, about 86% seen once. This TCR was recovered from a woman in her thirties or forties with acute COVID-19. The chain carries TRBV2 and TRBJ1-6, with D perhaps matching TRBD1 (5 bases). What was sequenced was PBMCs or T cells enriched from blood (not recorded which). Here the CDR3 reads CASSEAGVSPLHF. The DNA for the CDR3 is TGTGCCAGCAGTGAAGCAGGGGTTTCACCCCTCCACTTT. Based on the CDR3 plus reference TRBV2 and TRBJ1-6, the full variable domain is EPEVTQTPSHQVTQMGQEVILRCVPISNHLYFYWYRQILGQKVEFLVSFYNNEISEKSEIFDDQFSVERPDGSNFTLKIRSTKLEDSAMYFCASSEAGVSPLHFGNGTRLTVT.